The 3 T cell receptor beta chains listed next were all sequenced from one sample in a study of cytomegalovirus exposure and HLA in healthy donors (dated by TCRdb to 2016 to 2017). Receptor libraries were prepared by the immunoSEQ multiplex PCR assay. For the multiplex PCR, a mixture combining 60 forward primers for TCR Vbeta segments and 13 reverse primers for TCR Jbeta segments was used. TCRdb's version of the immuneACCESS table is confined to in-frame rearrangements and falls short of the full clone set. An unresolved V gene accounts for under half of the shortfall where checked; the remainder is of unknown origin. In all, the sample holds some 200,000 clones, and 70% of those were seen once. The leading ten clones occupy about 2.8% of the sample. The sequenced sample consisted of PBMCs. The receptors originated from a middle-aged man in good health and CMV-seropositive.

The chain employs TRBV11-2 and TRBJ2-5, with 12 bases lining up with TRBD2. The DNA end favors TRBJ2-7, so the J call may be wrong. This CDR3 is built from 14 residues. In germline, CDR1 is SGHAT, CDR2 FQNNGV. The CDR3 protein is CASSSSGGAYEQYF. For the CDR3, the DNA is TGTGCCAGCAGCTCTAGCGGGGGGGCCTACGAGCAGTACTTC.

The chain links TRBV15 to TRBJ1-4; unclear D gene. The length of the CDR3 is 14 residues. The ends were cut back, 1 base at V and 7 bases at J, with 10 bases in the middle. The germline V gene has CDR1 LNHNV and CDR2 YYDKDF (reference sequence). The CDR3 loop reads CATSRGAGGEKLFF. In nucleotides, the CDR3 is TGTGCCACCAGCAGAGGGGCGGGAGGTGAAAAACTGTTTTTT.

The genes are TRBV27 and TRBJ2-3, with D maybe TRBD2 (5 bases). Per germline, CDR1 MNHEY and CDR2 SMNVEV (reference sequence). The CDR3 spans 14 residues. V was cut by 4 bases and J by 2 bases, with 10 bases left in between. CDR3 amino acids: CASSWELDTDTQYF. As DNA, the CDR3 is TGTGCCAGCAGTTGGGAGCTTGACACAGATACGCAGTATTTT.